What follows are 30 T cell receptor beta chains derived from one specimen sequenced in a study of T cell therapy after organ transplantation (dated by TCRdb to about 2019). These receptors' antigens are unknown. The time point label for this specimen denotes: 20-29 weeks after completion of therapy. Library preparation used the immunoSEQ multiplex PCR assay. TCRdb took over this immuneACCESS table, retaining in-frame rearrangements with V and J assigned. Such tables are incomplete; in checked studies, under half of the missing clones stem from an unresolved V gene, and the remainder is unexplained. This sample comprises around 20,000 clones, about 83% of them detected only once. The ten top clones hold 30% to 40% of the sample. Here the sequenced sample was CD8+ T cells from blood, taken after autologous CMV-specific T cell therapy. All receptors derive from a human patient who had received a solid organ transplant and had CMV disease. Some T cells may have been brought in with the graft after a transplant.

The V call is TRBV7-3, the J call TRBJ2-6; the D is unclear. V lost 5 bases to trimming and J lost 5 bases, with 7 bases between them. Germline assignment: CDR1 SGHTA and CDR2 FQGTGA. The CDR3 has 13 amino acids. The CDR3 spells CASSQSRANVLTF. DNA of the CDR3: TGTGCCAGCAGCCAAAGTCGGGCCAACGTCCTGACTTTC.

This chain's CDR3 is CASNHKNENTEAFF. The CDR3 DNA follows: TGTGCCAGCAACCACAAGAACGAGAACACTGAAGCTTTCTTT. V is TRBV6-5 and J is TRBJ1-1; D remains unclear. The CDR3 runs 14 residues. Germline V gene data show CDR1 as MNHEY and CDR2 as SVGAGI. V was shortened by 7 bases and J by 1 base, with 13 bases between the two germline ends.

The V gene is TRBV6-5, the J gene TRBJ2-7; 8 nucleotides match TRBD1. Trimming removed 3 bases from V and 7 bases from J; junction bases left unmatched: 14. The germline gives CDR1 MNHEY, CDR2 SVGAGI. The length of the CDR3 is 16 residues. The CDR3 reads CASSYSRTGRGGEQYF. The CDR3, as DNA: TGTGCCAGCAGTTATTCCCGGACAGGGCGAGGTGGAGAGCAGTACTTC.

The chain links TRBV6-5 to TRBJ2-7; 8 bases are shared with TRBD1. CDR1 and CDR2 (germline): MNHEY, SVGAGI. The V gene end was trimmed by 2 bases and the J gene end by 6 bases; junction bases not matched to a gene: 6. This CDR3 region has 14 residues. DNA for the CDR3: TGTGCCAGCAGTTACGGACAGGGAGGCAGCGAGCAGTACTTC. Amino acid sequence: CASSYGQGGSEQYF.

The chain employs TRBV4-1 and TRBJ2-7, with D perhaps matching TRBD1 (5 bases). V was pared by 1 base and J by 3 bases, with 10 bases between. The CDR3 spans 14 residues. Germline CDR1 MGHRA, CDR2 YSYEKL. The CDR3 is CASSQGTDSYEQYF. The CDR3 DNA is TGCGCCAGCAGCCAAGGAACCGACAGCTACGAGCAGTACTTC.

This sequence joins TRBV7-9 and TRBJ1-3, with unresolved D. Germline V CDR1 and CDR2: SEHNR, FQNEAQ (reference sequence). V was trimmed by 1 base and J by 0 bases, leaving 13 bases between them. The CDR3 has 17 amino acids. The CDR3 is CASSLGRLHYSGNTIYF. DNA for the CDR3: TGTGCCAGCAGCTTAGGACGGCTCCATTACTCTGGAAACACCATATATTTT. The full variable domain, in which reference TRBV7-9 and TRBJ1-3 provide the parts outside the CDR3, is DTGVSQNPRHKITKRGQNVTFRCDPISEHNRLYWYRQTLGQGPEFLTYFQNEAQLEKSRLLSDRFSAERPKGSFSTLEIQRTEQGDSAMYLCASSLGRLHYSGNTIYFGEGSWLTVV.

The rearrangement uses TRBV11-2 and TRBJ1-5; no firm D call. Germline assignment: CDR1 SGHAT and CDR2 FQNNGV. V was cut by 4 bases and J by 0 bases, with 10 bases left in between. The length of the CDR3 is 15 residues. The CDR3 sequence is CASSWGADSNQPQHF. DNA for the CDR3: TGTGCCAGCAGCTGGGGTGCGGATAGCAATCAGCCCCAGCATTTT.

The CDR3 nucleotides are TGTGCCAGCAGTTTATCAGTAAGGGGCGAATATGGCTACACCTTC. Amino acid sequence: CASSLSVRGEYGYTF. The chain uses TRBV27 and TRBJ1-2; tentatively, D is TRBD1 (5 bases). Per germline, CDR1 MNHEY and CDR2 SMNVEV (reference sequence). V was clipped by 0 bases and J by 5 bases, with 13 bases between them. This CDR3 spans 15 amino acids.

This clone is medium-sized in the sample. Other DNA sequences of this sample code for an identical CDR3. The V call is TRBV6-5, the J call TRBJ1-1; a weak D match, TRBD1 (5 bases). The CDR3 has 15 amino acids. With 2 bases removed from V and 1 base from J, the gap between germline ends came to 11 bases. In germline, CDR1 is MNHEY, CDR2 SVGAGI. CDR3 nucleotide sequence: TGTGCCAGCAGTTACAAGGGTGGGGGGAACACTGAAGCTTTCTTT. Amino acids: CASSYKGGGNTEAFF.

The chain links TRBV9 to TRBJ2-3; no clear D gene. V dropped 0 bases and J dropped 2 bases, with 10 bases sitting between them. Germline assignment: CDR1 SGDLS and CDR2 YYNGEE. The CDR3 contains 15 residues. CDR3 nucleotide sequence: TGTGCCAGCAGCGTAGATGGCAGACCCACAGATACGCAGTATTTT. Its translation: CASSVDGRPTDTQYF.

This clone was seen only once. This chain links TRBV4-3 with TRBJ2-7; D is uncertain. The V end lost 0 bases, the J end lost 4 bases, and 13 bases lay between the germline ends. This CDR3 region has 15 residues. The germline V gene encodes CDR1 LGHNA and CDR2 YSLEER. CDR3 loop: CASSQDVGVGYEQYF. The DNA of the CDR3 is TGCGCCAGCAGCCAAGATGTGGGTGTGGGGTACGAGCAGTACTTC.

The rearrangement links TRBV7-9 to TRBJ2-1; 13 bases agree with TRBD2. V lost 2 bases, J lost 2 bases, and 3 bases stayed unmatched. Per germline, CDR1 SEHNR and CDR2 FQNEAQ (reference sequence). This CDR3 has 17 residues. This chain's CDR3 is CASSLPTSGRTYNEQFF. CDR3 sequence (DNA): TGTGCCAGCAGCTTACCGACTAGCGGGAGGACCTACAATGAGCAGTTCTTC.

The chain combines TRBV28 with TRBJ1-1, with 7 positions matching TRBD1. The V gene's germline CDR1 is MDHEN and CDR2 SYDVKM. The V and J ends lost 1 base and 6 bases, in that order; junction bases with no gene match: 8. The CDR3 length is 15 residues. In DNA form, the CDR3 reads TGTGCCAGCAGTTTATTGACAGGGTTTGTGCCTGAAGCTTTCTTT. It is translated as CASSLLTGFVPEAFF.

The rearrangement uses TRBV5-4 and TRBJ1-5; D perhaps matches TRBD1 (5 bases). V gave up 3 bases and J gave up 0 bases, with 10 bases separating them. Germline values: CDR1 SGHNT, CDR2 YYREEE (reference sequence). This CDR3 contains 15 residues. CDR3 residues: CASSSLGDSNQPQHF. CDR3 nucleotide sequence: TGTGCCAGCAGCTCGCTGGGGGATAGCAATCAGCCCCAGCATTTT.

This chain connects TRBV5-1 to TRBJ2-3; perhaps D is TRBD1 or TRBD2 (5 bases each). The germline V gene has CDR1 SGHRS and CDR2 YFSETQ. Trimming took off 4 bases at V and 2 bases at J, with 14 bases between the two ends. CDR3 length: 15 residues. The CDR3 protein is CASSARDPSTDTQYF. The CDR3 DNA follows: TGCGCCAGCAGCGCCCGGGACCCCTCCACAGATACGCAGTATTTT.

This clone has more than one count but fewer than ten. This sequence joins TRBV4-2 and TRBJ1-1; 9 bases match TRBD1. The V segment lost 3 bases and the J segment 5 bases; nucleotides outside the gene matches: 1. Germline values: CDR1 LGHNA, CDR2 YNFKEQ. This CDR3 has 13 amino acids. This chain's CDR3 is CASSHDRGTEAFF. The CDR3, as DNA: TGTGCCAGCAGCCACGACAGGGGGACTGAAGCTTTCTTT.

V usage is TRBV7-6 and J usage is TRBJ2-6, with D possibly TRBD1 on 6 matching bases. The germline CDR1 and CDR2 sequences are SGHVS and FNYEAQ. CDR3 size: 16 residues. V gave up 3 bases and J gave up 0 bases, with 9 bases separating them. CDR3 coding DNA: TGTGCCAGCAGCTTTATACAGGGCTCTGGGGCCAACGTCCTGACTTTC. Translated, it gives CASSFIQGSGANVLTF.

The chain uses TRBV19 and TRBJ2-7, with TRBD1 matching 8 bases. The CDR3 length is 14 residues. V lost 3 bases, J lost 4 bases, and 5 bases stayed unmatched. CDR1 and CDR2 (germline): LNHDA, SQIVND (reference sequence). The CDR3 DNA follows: TGTGCCAGTAGTATTGAGACAGGGGTTTACGAGCAGTACTTC. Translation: CASSIETGVYEQYF.

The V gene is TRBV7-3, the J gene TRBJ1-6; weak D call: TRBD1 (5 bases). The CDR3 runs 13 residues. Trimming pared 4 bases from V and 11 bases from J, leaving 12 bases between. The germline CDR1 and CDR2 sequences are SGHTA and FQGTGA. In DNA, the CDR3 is TGTGCCAGCAGCTCGTACAGGTTTGCACCCCTCCACTTT. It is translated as CASSSYRFAPLHF.

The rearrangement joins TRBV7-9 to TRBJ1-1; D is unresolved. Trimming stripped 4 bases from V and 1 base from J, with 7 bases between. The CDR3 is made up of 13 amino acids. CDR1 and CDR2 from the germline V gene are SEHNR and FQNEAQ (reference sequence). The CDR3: CASSYDSNTEAFF. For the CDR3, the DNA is TGTGCCAGCAGCTACGATTCGAACACTGAAGCTTTCTTT.

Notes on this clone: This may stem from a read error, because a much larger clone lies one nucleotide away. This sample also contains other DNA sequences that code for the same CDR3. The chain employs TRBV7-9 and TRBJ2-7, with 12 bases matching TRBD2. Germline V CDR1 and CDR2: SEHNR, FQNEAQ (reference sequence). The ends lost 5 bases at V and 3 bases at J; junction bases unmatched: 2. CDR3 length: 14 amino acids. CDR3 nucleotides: TGTGCCAGCAGCGAGGGACTAGCGGGCTACGAGCAGTACTTC. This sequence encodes CASSEGLAGYEQYF.

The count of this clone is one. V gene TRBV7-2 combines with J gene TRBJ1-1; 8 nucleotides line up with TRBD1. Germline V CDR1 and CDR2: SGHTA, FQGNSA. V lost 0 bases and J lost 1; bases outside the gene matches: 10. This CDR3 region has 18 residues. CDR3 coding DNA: TGTGCCAGCAGCTTAGCTCGGACAGGGCGAGGGGAGAACACTGAAGCTTTCTTT. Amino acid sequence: CASSLARTGRGENTEAFF.

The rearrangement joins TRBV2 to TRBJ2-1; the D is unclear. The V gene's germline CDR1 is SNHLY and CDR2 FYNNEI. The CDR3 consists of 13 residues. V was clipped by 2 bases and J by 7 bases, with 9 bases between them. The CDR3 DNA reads TGTGCCAGCAGTGAATCGTGGGGAAATGAGCAGTTCTTC. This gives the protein CASSESWGNEQFF.

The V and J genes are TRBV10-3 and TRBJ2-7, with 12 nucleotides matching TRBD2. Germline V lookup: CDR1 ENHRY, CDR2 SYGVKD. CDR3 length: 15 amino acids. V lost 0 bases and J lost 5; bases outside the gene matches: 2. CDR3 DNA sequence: TGTGCCATCAGTGAGTCGACTAGCGGGAGTCACGAGCAGTACTTC. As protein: CAISESTSGSHEQYF.

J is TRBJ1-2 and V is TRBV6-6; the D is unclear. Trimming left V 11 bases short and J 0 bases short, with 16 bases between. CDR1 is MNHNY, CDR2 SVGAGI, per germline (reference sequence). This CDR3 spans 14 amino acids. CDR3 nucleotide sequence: TGTGCCGACATAAAGGATCAGGCTAACTATGGCTACACCTTC. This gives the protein CADIKDQANYGYTF.

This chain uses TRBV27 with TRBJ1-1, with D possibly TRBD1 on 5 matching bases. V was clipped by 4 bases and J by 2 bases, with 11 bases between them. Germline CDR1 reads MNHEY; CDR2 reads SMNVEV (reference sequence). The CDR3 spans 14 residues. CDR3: CASSYGAANTEAFF. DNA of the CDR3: TGTGCCAGCAGTTACGGGGCAGCTAACACTGAAGCTTTCTTT.

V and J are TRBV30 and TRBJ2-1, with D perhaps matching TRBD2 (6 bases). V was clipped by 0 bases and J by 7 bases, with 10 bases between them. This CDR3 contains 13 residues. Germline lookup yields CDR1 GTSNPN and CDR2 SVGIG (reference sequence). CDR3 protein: CAWSVLGGNEQFF. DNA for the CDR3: TGTGCCTGGAGTGTACTGGGGGGAAATGAGCAGTTCTTC.

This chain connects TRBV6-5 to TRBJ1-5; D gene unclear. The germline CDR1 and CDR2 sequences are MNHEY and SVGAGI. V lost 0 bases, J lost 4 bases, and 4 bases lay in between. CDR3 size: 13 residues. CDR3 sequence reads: CASSYSTNQPQHF. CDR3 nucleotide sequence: TGTGCCAGCAGTTACTCCACAAATCAGCCCCAGCATTTT.

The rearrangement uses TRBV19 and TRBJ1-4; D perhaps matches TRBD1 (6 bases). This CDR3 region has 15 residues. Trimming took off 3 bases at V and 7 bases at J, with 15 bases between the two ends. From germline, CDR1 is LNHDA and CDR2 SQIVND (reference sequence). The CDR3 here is CASSMWGQSREKLFF. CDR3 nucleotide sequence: TGTGCCAGTAGTATGTGGGGGCAATCCCGTGAAAAACTGTTTTTT.

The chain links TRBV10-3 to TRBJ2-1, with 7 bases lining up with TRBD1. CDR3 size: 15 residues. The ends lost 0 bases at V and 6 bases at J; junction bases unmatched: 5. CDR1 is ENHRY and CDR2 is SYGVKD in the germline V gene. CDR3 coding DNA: TGTGCCATCAGTGAGTCGTGGACAGGCCCCAATGAGCAGTTCTTC. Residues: CAISESWTGPNEQFF.